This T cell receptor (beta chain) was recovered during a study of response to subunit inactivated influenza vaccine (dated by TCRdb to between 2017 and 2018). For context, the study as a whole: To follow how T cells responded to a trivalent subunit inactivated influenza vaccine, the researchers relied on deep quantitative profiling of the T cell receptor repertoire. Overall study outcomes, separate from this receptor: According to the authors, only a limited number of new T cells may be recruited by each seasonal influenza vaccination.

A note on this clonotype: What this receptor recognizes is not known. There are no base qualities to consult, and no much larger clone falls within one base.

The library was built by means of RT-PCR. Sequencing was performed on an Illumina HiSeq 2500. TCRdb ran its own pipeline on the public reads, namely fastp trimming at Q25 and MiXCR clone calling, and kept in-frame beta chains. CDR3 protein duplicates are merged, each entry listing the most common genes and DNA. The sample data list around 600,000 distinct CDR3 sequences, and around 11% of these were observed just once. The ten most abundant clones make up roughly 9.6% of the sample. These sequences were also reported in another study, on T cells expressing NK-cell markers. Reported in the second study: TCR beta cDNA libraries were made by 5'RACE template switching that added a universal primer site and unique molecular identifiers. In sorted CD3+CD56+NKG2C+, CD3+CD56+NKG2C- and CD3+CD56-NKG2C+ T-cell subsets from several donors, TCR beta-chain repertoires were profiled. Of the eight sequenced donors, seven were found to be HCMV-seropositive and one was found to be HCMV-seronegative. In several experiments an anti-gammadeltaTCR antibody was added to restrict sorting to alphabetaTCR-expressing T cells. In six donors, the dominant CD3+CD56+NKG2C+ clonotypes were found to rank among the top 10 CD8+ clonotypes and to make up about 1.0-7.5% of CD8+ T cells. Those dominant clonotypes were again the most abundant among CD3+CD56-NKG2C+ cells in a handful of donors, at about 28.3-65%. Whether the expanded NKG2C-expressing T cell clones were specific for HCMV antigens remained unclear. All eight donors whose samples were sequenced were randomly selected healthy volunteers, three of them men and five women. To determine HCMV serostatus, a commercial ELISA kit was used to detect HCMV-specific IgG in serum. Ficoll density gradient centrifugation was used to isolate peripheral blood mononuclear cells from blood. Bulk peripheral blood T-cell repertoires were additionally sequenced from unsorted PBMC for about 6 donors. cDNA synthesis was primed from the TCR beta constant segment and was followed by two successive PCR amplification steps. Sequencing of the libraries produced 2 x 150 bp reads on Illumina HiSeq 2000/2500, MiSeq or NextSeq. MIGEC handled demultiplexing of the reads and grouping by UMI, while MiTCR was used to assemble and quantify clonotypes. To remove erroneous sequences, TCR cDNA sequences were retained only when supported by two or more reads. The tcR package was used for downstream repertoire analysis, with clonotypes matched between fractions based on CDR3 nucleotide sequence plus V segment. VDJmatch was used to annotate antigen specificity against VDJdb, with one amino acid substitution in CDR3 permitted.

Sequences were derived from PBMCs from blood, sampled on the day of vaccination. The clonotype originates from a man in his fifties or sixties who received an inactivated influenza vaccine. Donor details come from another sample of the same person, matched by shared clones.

The DNA sequence reads TGCGCCAGCAGCCTCCAGACAGCCTCCTACAATGAGCAGTTCTTC. It translates to CASSLQTASYNEQFF. The receptor chain draws on TRBV4-3 and TRBJ2-1, and the D gene may be TRBD1, 5 bases matching. At the junction V is shortened by 4 bases and J by 0 bases, with 10 bases in between. CDR1 and CDR2 (LGHNA, YSLEER) derive from the germline V gene. From its cysteine to its phenylalanine, the CDR3 spans 15 amino acids. Kept here is only the CDR3 DNA, which spans 45 bases and is read in frame from base 1.